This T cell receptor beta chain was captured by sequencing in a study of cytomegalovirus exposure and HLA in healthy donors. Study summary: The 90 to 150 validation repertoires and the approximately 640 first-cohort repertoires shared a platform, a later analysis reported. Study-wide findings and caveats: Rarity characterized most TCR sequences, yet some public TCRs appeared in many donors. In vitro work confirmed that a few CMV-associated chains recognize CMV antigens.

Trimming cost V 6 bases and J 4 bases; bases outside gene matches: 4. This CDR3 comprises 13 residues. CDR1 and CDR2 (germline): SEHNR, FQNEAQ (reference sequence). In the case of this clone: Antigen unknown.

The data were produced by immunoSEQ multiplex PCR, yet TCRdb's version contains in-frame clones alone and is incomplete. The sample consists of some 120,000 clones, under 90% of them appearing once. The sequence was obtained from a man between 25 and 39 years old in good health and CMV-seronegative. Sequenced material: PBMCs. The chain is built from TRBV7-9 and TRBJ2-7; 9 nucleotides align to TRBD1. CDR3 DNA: TGTGCCAGCAGTTCAGACAGGGGGTACGAGCAGTACTTC. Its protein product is CASSSDRGYEQYF.